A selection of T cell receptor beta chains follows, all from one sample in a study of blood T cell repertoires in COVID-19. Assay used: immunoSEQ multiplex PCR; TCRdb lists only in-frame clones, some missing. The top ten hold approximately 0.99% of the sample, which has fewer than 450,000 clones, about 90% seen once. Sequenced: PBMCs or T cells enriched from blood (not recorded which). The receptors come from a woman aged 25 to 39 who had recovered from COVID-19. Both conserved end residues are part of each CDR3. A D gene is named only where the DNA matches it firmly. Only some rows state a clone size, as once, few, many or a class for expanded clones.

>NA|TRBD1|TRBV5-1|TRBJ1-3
CASSLTGAGNTIYF
TGCGCCAGCAGCTTGACAGGGGCTGGAAACACCATATATTTT
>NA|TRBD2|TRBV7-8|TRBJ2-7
CASSQSTTLAGGNYEQYF
TGTGCCAGCAGCCAAAGTACCACCCTAGCGGGGGGTAACTACGAGCAGTACTTC
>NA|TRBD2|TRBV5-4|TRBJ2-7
CASNWGGSYEQYF
TGTGCCAGCAACTGGGGGGGGTCCTACGAGCAGTACTTC
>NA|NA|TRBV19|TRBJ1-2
CASLSQGINYGYTF
TGTGCCAGCCTATCCCAGGGGATCAACTATGGCTACACCTTC
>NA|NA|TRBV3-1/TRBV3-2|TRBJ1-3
CASSQWWDTNGNTIYF
TGTGCCAGCAGCCAATGGTGGGACACGAATGGAAACACCATATATTTT
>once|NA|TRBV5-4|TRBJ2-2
CATVSVNTGELFF
TGTGCCACCGTGAGCGTAAATACCGGGGAGCTGTTTTTT
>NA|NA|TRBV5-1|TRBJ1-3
CASSLQGIAGNTIYF
TGCGCCAGCAGCTTACAGGGAATTGCTGGAAACACCATATATTTT
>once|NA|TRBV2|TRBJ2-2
CASSYVGVGSVVTGELFF
TGTGCCAGCAGTTATGTTGGCGTCGGGAGTGTTGTCACCGGGGAGCTGTTTTTT
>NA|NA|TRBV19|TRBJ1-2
CASSIGTGYNYGYTF
TGTGCCAGTAGTATAGGCACAGGGTATAACTATGGCTACACCTTC
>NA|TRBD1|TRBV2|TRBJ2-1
CASGGQSYNEQFF
TGTGCCAGCGGGGGACAGTCCTACAATGAGCAGTTCTTC
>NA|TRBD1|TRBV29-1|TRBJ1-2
CSVGGGQRGYTF
TGCAGCGTTGGAGGGGGACAGCGGGGCTACACCTTC
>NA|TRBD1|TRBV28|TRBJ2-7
CASSLQRPQGDEQYF
TGTGCCAGCAGTCTGCAACGGCCCCAGGGGGACGAGCAGTACTTC
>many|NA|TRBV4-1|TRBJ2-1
CASSLPLGGNEQFF
TGCGCCAGCAGCCTCCCTCTGGGGGGCAATGAGCAGTTCTTC
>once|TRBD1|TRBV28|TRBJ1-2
CASSFPGQGYGYTF
TGTGCCAGCAGTTTCCCGGGACAGGGGTATGGCTACACCTTC
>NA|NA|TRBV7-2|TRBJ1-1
CASSLRLMNTEAFF
TGTGCCAGCAGCTTGAGGCTTATGAACACTGAAGCTTTCTTT
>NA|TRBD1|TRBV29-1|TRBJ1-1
CSVEELDRGRLNTEAFF
TGCAGCGTTGAAGAGCTCGACAGGGGGCGTTTGAACACTGAAGCTTTCTTT
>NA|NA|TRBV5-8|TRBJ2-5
CASSLGAQTQETQYF
TGTGCCAGCAGCTTGGGGGCCCAAACACAAGAGACCCAGTACTTC
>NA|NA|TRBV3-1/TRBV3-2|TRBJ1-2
CASTSQGNYGYTF
TGTGCCAGCACCTCCCAGGGTAACTATGGCTACACCTTC
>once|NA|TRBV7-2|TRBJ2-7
CASSFGGGGYYEQYF
TGTGCCAGCAGCTTCGGCGGTGGGGGGTACTACGAGCAGTACTTC
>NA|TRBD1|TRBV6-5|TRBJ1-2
CASRRTGLYGYTF
TGTGCCAGCAGAAGGACAGGCCTCTATGGCTACACCTTC
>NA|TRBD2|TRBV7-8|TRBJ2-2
CASSLGLRGASNTGELFF
TGTGCCAGCAGCTTAGGGTTGCGGGGGGCCTCGAACACCGGGGAGCTGTTTTTT
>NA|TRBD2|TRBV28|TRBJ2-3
CASSFRGPSSGDTQYF
TGTGCCAGCAGTTTTAGGGGGCCTTCTAGCGGGGACACGCAGTATTTT
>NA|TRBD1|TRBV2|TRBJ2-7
CASSAEQGSAEQYF
TGTGCCAGCAGTGCGGAACAGGGGTCCGCCGAGCAGTACTTC
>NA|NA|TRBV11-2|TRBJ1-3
CASSSGVRYSGNTIYF
TGTGCCAGCAGCTCAGGGGTACGTTACTCTGGAAACACCATATATTTT
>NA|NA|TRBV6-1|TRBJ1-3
CASSEAGGRSGNTIYF
TGTGCCAGCAGTGAAGCCGGGGGTCGGTCTGGAAACACCATATATTTT
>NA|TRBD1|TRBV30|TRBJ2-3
CAWSADRGSTDTQYF
TGTGCCTGGAGCGCCGACAGGGGCAGCACAGATACGCAGTATTTT
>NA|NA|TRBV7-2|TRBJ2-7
CASSLNQGGYEQYF
TGTGCCAGCAGCTTAAATCAGGGGGGCTACGAGCAGTACTTC
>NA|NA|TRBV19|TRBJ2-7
CASESGLGEQYF
TGTGCCAGTGAGTCAGGGCTAGGGGAGCAGTACTTC
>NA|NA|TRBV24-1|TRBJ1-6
CATSARQNSPLHF
TGTGCCACCAGTGCGCGACAGAACTCACCCCTCCACTTT
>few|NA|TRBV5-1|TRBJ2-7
CASSFTARTTTSYEQYF
TGCGCCAGCAGCTTCACTGCTAGGACTACGACTTCCTACGAGCAGTACTTC
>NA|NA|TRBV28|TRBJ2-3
CASSSARLGGTDTQYF
TGTGCCAGCAGCTCGGCCCGGTTAGGGGGCACAGATACGCAGTATTTT